The 13 T cell receptor beta chains below were found in one sample sequenced in a study of CD8+CD57+ T cells in acquired aplastic anemia. TCR beta VDJ combinations and CDR3 sequences were profiled from genomic DNA. TCRdb used MiXCR to reprocess the reads, holding one entry per CDR3 protein. The sample consists of 150,000 to 200,000 distinct CDR3 sequences, 55% to 75% of them appearing once. Sequencing input: sorted CD4+, CD8+, or CD8+CD57+ T cells (not recorded which) from PBMCs. These receptors were collected from a human donor in good health.

This clonotype was seen many times. The chain joins TRBV19 to TRBJ2-2, with 14 nucleotides matching TRBD2. There are 17 residues in the CDR3. J gave up 7 bases and V 5 bases, and 9 bases lay outside the gene matches. The germline CDR1 and CDR2 sequences are LNHDA and SQIVND (reference sequence). CDR3 amino acids: CASSPTSGRAAGGELFF. CDR3 sequence (DNA): TGTGCCAGTAGTCCGACTAGCGGGAGGGCCGCGGGCGGGGAGCTGTTTTTT. The complete variable domain, with remaining parts taken from reference TRBV19 and TRBJ2-2, reads DGGITQSPKYLFRKEGQNVTLSCEQNLNHDAMYWYRQDPGQGLRLIYYSQIVNDFQKGDIAEGYSVSREKKESFPLTVTSAQKNPTAFYLCASSPTSGRAAGGELFFGEGSRLTVL.

This rearrangement joins TRBV2 to TRBJ1-5; 7 bases agree with TRBD1. Germline V CDR1 and CDR2: SNHLY, FYNNEI. This CDR3 has 18 amino acids. V trimming: 2 bases; J trimming: 3 bases; junction bases outside the gene matches: 13. The CDR3 sequence: CASSELHDRELDNQPQHF. Here the CDR3 DNA reads TGTGCCAGCAGTGAACTCCATGACAGGGAGTTGGACAATCAGCCCCAGCATTTT.

This clonotype was seen more than once but under ten times. V and J are TRBV10-1 and TRBJ1-2; weak D call: TRBD1 (5 bases). This CDR3 is built from 13 residues. V was shortened by 4 bases and J by 6 bases, with 12 bases between the two germline ends. The germline V gene encodes CDR1 WNHNN and CDR2 SYGVQD (reference sequence). CDR3: CASSARGANGYTF. The CDR3 nucleotides read TGCGCCAGCAGTGCGCGAGGGGCGAATGGCTACACCTTC.

The J gene is TRBJ2-7, the V gene TRBV6-2 or TRBV6-3, with unresolved D. V lost 2 bases and J 3 bases, leaving 11 bases between the germline ends. The CDR3 contains 14 residues. Per the germline V gene, CDR1 is MNHEY and CDR2 is SVGEGT. The CDR3 coding sequence is TGTGCCAGCAGTTACCGGCCCGAGCTCTACGAGCAGTACTTC. It translates to CASSYRPELYEQYF.

V usage is TRBV5-1 and J usage is TRBJ1-2, with 8 bases lining up with TRBD1. Germline V gene sequence: CDR1 SGHRS, CDR2 YFSETQ. CDR3 length: 12 amino acids. The ends lost 3 bases at V and 8 bases at J; junction bases unmatched: 3. CDR3 loop: CASSSTGDGYTF. CDR3 sequence (DNA): TGCGCCAGCAGCTCGACAGGGGACGGCTACACCTTC.

This clonotype was detected ten times or more. The chain couples TRBV27 to TRBJ2-2; D remains ambiguous. CDR3 length: 15 residues. Germline lookup yields CDR1 MNHEY and CDR2 SMNVEV (reference sequence). V lost 6 bases and J lost 4, with 15 bases in between. For the CDR3, the DNA is TGTGCCAGCAGAAAAACGGAGTGGGGCACCGGGGAGCTGTTTTTT. Translating it yields CASRKTEWGTGELFF.

The gene calls are TRBV12-3 or TRBV12-4 and TRBJ1-5; maybe TRBD1 (6 bases). Between the trimmed V and J ends, which lost 7 bases and 3 bases, there was a span of 13 bases. The CDR3 length is 14 residues. The CDR3 DNA reads TGTGCCAGCACCTTGACAGGCCACAATCAGCCCCAGCATTTT. It is translated as CASTLTGHNQPQHF.

This chain connects TRBV19 to TRBJ2-7; 8 bases line up with TRBD1. CDR3 length: 14 amino acids. CDR1 LNHDA and CDR2 SQIVND come from the germline V gene (reference sequence). Trimming cost V 5 bases and J 3 bases; bases outside gene matches: 6. The DNA for the CDR3 is TGTGCCAGTAGTTCTGGGACAGGAAACTACGAGCAGTACTTC. Amino acids: CASSSGTGNYEQYF. Looking up the rest from reference TRBV19 and TRBJ2-7 gives the full variable domain: DGGITQSPKYLFRKEGQNVTLSCEQNLNHDAMYWYRQDPGQGLRLIYYSQIVNDFQKGDIAEGYSVSREKKESFPLTVTSAQKNPTAFYLCASSSGTGNYEQYFGPGTRLTVT.

The V and J genes are TRBV7-2 and TRBJ1-1, with D maybe TRBD1 (6 bases). Germline CDR1 reads SGHTA; CDR2 reads FQGNSA. Deletions cut 3 bases from V and 4 bases from J, with 21 bases between. The CDR3 sequence is 17 residues long. The CDR3 region is CASSLSVFGGLGTEAFF. The CDR3 DNA is TGTGCCAGCAGCTTGTCGGTATTCGGGGGCTTGGGCACTGAAGCTTTCTTT.

This clonotype was counted a few times. V usage is TRBV20-1 and J usage is TRBJ1-2; unclear D gene. Trimming stripped 4 bases from V and 6 bases from J, with 12 bases between. CDR1 DFQATT and CDR2 SNEGSKA come from the germline V gene (reference sequence). This CDR3 spans 12 amino acids. The CDR3 DNA follows: TGCAGTGCTATCCGTGGTTTAGATGGCTACACCTTC. Its translation is CSAIRGLDGYTF.

This clonotype was seen many times. This sequence joins TRBV24-1 and TRBJ2-1; 8 bases agree with TRBD1. This CDR3 comprises 16 residues. Per the germline V gene, CDR1 is KGHDR and CDR2 is SFDVKD. Trimming cost V 5 bases and J 2 bases; bases outside gene matches: 7. CDR3 region: CATSAHGQGAYNEQFF. CDR3 DNA sequence: TGTGCCACCAGTGCCCACGGACAGGGCGCCTACAATGAGCAGTTCTTC.

The J gene is TRBJ2-2, the V gene TRBV2; D is uncertain. The germline V gene encodes CDR1 SNHLY and CDR2 FYNNEI. The CDR3 has 14 amino acids. V was shortened by 5 bases and J by 4 bases, with 11 bases between the two germline ends. The DNA of the CDR3 is TGTGCCAGCAGTAAGACGAGTGCCACCGGGGAGCTGTTTTTT. It codes for CASSKTSATGELFF.

This clonotype was counted many times. This chain uses TRBV4-3 with TRBJ2-5; D is ambiguous. Germline V gene sequence: CDR1 LGHNA, CDR2 YSLEER. Trimming removed 1 base at V and 4 bases at J, with 13 bases between. CDR3 size: 15 residues. In DNA form, the CDR3 reads TGCGCCAGCAGCCAAGTATATGGCTCTGGAGAGACCCAGTACTTC. Amino acid sequence: CASSQVYGSGETQYF.